This TCR beta chain is from a study of cytomegalovirus exposure and HLA in healthy donors. All donors participated as healthy donors of bone marrow. Nominally healthy donors provided the samples, though records likely missed some immune exposures. V lost 3 bases, J lost 6 bases, and 19 bases lay in between. The germline CDR1 and CDR2 sequences are SGDLS and YYNGEE. The CDR3 totals 16 residues. 13 Jbeta primers and 60 Vbeta primers were used for the PCR. Clones were sequenced by immunoSEQ multiplex PCR, and TCRdb holds only the in-frame ones, with some missing. This sample yields roughly 36,000 clones, of which roughly 74% are seen a single time; approximately 6% belongs to the top ten.

The chain employs TRBV9 and TRBJ2-1; the D gene is possibly TRBD2 (5 bases). This TCR derives from a man aged 25-45 years in good health and CMV-seronegative. Specimen: PBMCs. The CDR3 DNA reads as TGTGCCAGCAGCGAAACTAGAAATTGGTCCGTCAATGAGCAGTTCTTC. Translated, it gives CASSETRNWSVNEQFF.